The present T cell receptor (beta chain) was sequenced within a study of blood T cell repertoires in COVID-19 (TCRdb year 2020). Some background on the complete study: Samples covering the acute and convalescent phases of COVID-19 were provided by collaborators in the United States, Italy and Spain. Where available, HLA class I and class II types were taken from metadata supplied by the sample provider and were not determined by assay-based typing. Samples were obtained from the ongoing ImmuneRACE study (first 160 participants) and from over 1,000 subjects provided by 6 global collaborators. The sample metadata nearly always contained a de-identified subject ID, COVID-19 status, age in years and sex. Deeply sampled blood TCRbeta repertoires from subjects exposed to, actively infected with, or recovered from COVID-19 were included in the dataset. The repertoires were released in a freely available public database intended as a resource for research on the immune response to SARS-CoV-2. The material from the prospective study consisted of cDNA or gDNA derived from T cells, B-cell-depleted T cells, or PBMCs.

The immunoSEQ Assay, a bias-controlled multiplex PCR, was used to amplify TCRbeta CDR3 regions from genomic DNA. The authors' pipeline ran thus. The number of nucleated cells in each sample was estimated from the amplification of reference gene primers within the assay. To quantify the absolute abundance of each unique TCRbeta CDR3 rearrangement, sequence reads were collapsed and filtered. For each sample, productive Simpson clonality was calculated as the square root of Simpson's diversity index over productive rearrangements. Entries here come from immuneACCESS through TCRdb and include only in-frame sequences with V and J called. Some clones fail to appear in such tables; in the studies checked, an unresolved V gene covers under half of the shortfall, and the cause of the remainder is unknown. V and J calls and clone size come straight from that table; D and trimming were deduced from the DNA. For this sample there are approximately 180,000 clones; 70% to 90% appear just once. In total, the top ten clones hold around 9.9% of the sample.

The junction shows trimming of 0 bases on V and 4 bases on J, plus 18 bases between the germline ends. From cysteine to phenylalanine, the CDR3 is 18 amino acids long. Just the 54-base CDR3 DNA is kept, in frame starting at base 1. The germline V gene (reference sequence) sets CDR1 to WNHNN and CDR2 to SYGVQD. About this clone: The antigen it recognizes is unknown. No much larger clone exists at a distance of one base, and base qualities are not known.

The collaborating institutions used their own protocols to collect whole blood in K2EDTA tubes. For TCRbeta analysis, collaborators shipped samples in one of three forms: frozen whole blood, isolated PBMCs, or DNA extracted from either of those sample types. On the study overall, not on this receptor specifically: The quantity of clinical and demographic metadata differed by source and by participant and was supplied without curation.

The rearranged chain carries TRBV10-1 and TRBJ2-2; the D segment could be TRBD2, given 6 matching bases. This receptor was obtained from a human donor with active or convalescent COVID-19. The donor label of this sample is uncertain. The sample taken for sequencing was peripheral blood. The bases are TGCGCCAGCAGTGAGTCCAGTCGGGGGAGTAAATGCACCGGGGAGCTGTTTTTT. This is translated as CASSESSRGSKCTGELFF.